This T cell receptor (beta chain) was recovered during a study of blood T cell repertoires in COVID-19. CDR3 length: 13 residues. Germline V lookup: CDR1 MNHEY, CDR2 SVGAGI. Trimming took off 7 bases at V and 2 bases at J, with 9 bases between the two ends. The method was immunoSEQ multiplex PCR; TCRdb's version includes in-frame clones alone and lacks a portion of them. The table shows 150,000 to 200,000 clones, with roughly 83% occurring only once. This chain links TRBV6-5 with TRBJ1-5, with D possibly matching TRBD1 (6 bases). Source material: PBMCs or T cells enriched from blood (not recorded which). The receptor was derived from a woman in her sixties who had recovered from COVID-19. The CDR3 here is CASNPGGNQPQHF. In DNA form, the CDR3 reads TGTGCCAGCAACCCAGGGGGCAATCAGCCCCAGCATTTT.